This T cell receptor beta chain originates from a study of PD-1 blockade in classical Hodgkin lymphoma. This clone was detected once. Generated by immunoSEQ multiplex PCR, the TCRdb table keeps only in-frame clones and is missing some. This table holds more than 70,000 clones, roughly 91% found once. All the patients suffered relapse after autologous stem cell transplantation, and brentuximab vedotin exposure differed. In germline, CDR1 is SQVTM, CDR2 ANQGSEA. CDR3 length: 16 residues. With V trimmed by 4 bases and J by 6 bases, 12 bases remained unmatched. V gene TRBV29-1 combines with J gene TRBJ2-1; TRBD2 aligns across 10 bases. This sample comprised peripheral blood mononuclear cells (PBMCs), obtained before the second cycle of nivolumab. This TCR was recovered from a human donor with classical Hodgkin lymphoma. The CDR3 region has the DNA TGCAGCGTTGGGGGGGCTAGCGGGAGAAGCGGCAATGAGCAGTTCTTC. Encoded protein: CSVGGASGRSGNEQFF.